This is a list of T cell receptor beta chains from one sample in a study of cytomegalovirus exposure and HLA in healthy donors. Libraries were prepared by immunoSEQ multiplex PCR; TCRdb keeps only in-frame clonotypes and omits some of them. This table has under 400,000 clones, roughly 86% appearing once. The material sequenced was PBMCs. The receptors originated from a man younger than 40 in good health and CMV-seronegative. The CDR3 runs from the conserved cysteine through the conserved F or W. D genes are given only for firm matches. Where a row states a size, it is once, few, many or the class of an expanded clone; other rows omit it.

J gene: TRBJ1-5; clone size: -; D gene: TRBD1; V gene: TRBV6-1; CDR3 protein: CASSENRGQRPQHF; CDR3 DNA: TGTGCCAGCAGTGAAAACAGGGGGCAGAGGCCCCAGCATTTT
J gene: TRBJ2-1; clone size: once; D gene: TRBD1; V gene: TRBV25-1; CDR3 protein: CASRGQGALNEQFF; CDR3 DNA: TGTGCCAGCCGGGGACAGGGGGCGCTTAATGAGCAGTTCTTC
J gene: TRBJ2-3; clone size: -; D gene: TRBD2; V gene: TRBV7-2; CDR3 protein: CASSRSGLATDTQYF; CDR3 DNA: TGTGCCAGCAGCCGATCGGGACTAGCAACAGATACGCAGTATTTT
J gene: TRBJ2-3; clone size: -; D gene: -; V gene: TRBV30; CDR3 protein: CAWSVLPSSTDTQYF; CDR3 DNA: TGTGCCTGGAGTGTACTCCCCTCTAGCACAGATACGCAGTATTTT
J gene: TRBJ1-2; clone size: -; D gene: TRBD1; V gene: TRBV29-1; CDR3 protein: CSVTNDGQDFYGYTF; CDR3 DNA: TGCAGCGTCACAAATGACGGACAGGACTTCTATGGCTACACCTTC
J gene: TRBJ2-3; clone size: -; D gene: TRBD2; V gene: TRBV29-1; CDR3 protein: CSVDEAGDGTDTQYF; CDR3 DNA: TGCAGCGTTGACGAAGCGGGGGACGGCACAGATACGCAGTATTTT
J gene: TRBJ2-7; clone size: -; D gene: -; V gene: TRBV19; CDR3 protein: CASSIGSSYEQYF; CDR3 DNA: TGTGCCAGTAGTATTGGGAGCTCCTACGAGCAGTACTTC
J gene: TRBJ1-4; clone size: -; D gene: TRBD1; V gene: TRBV30; CDR3 protein: CAWSPGTGGPSEKLFF; CDR3 DNA: TGTGCCTGGAGTCCCGGGACAGGGGGCCCCAGTGAAAAACTGTTTTTT
J gene: TRBJ2-3; clone size: -; D gene: TRBD2; V gene: TRBV6-5; CDR3 protein: CASARASGGTDTQYF; CDR3 DNA: TGTGCCAGCGCAAGGGCTAGCGGGGGCACAGATACGCAGTATTTT
J gene: TRBJ2-1; clone size: -; D gene: -; V gene: TRBV2; CDR3 protein: CASSGQASLGEQFF; CDR3 DNA: TGTGCCAGCAGTGGACAGGCCTCCCTCGGTGAGCAGTTCTTC
J gene: TRBJ1-2; clone size: -; D gene: -; V gene: TRBV5-6; CDR3 protein: CASRQGNDNYGYTF; CDR3 DNA: TGTGCCAGCAGACAGGGAAATGATAACTATGGCTACACCTTC
J gene: TRBJ2-3; clone size: once; D gene: -; V gene: TRBV9; CDR3 protein: CASSHRWATDTQYF; CDR3 DNA: TGTGCCAGCAGCCATCGGTGGGCCACAGATACGCAGTATTTT
J gene: TRBJ1-2; clone size: -; D gene: -; V gene: TRBV5-1; CDR3 protein: CASSFTGGAEDGYTF; CDR3 DNA: TGCGCCAGCAGCTTCACGGGGGGCGCGGAAGATGGCTACACCTTC
J gene: TRBJ2-5; clone size: -; D gene: TRBD2; V gene: TRBV11-3; CDR3 protein: CASSWGGLGQETQYF; CDR3 DNA: TGTGCCAGCAGCTGGGGGGGTCTGGGTCAAGAGACCCAGTACTTC
J gene: TRBJ2-3; clone size: -; D gene: TRBD2; V gene: TRBV15; CDR3 protein: CATSRPTSGAPSSTDTQYF; CDR3 DNA: TGTGCCACCAGCAGACCGACTAGCGGGGCACCCTCTAGCACAGATACGCAGTATTTT
J gene: TRBJ1-5; clone size: -; D gene: -; V gene: TRBV2; CDR3 protein: CASSEDIIQPQHF; CDR3 DNA: TGTGCCAGCAGTGAAGATATTATTCAGCCCCAGCATTTT
J gene: TRBJ2-7; clone size: -; D gene: -; V gene: TRBV25-1; CDR3 protein: CASSDGYEQYF; CDR3 DNA: TGTGCCAGCAGTGACGGTTACGAGCAGTACTTC
J gene: TRBJ2-7; clone size: -; D gene: -; V gene: TRBV4-1; CDR3 protein: CASSQVGRSQYEQYF; CDR3 DNA: TGCGCCAGCAGCCAAGTCGGCAGGTCCCAATACGAGCAGTACTTC
J gene: TRBJ1-1; clone size: -; D gene: -; V gene: TRBV19; CDR3 protein: CASSSDTREALNTEAFF; CDR3 DNA: TGTGCCAGTAGCTCCGACACAAGGGAGGCACTGAACACTGAAGCTTTCTTT
J gene: TRBJ1-1; clone size: -; D gene: -; V gene: TRBV2; CDR3 protein: CASLEGGAGEAFF; CDR3 DNA: TGTGCCAGCCTGGAGGGGGGGGCTGGTGAAGCTTTCTTT
J gene: TRBJ1-4; clone size: -; D gene: TRBD1; V gene: TRBV5-6; CDR3 protein: CASSRGQGFNEKLFF; CDR3 DNA: TGTGCCAGCAGCCGCGGACAGGGGTTTAATGAAAAACTGTTTTTT
J gene: TRBJ2-1; clone size: -; D gene: -; V gene: TRBV5-1; CDR3 protein: CASSLGTLVNEQFF; CDR3 DNA: TGCGCCAGCAGCTTGGGGACATTGGTCAATGAGCAGTTCTTC
J gene: TRBJ2-7; clone size: -; D gene: -; V gene: TRBV5-6; CDR3 protein: CASSLAGDRTYEQYF; CDR3 DNA: TGTGCCAGCAGCTTGGCCGGAGACAGGACCTACGAGCAGTACTTC
J gene: TRBJ1-2; clone size: -; D gene: TRBD1; V gene: TRBV29-1; CDR3 protein: CSVLGTGNYGYTF; CDR3 DNA: TGCAGCGTGTTAGGGACAGGGAACTATGGCTACACCTTC
J gene: TRBJ2-2; clone size: -; D gene: -; V gene: TRBV6-1; CDR3 protein: CASSEARGRDTGELFF; CDR3 DNA: TGTGCCAGCAGTGAAGCGCGGGGAAGGGACACCGGGGAGCTGTTTTTT
J gene: TRBJ2-7; clone size: once; D gene: TRBD1; V gene: TRBV10-1; CDR3 protein: CASSEGQGTYEQYF; CDR3 DNA: TGCGCCAGCAGCGAGGGACAGGGGACCTACGAGCAGTACTTC
J gene: TRBJ1-4; clone size: -; D gene: -; V gene: TRBV7-9; CDR3 protein: CASSFSGADEKLFF; CDR3 DNA: TGTGCCAGCAGCTTCTCAGGGGCGGATGAAAAACTGTTTTTT
J gene: TRBJ1-5; clone size: -; D gene: -; V gene: TRBV4-3; CDR3 protein: CASSQVAGVVRPQHF; CDR3 DNA: TGCGCCAGCAGCCAAGTGGCAGGGGTGGTGCGACCCCAGCATTTT
J gene: TRBJ2-5; clone size: -; D gene: TRBD2; V gene: TRBV4-2; CDR3 protein: CASSQELARETQYF; CDR3 DNA: TGTGCCAGCAGCCAAGAACTAGCGCGTGAGACCCAGTACTTC
J gene: TRBJ2-3; clone size: -; D gene: TRBD2; V gene: TRBV7-2; CDR3 protein: CASSLAGGGALVGTDTQYF; CDR3 DNA: TGTGCCAGCAGCTTAGCCGGCGGGGGGGCCTTAGTAGGTACAGATACGCAGTATTTT
J gene: TRBJ2-1; clone size: -; D gene: TRBD1; V gene: TRBV6-6; CDR3 protein: CASSRDRGREQFF; CDR3 DNA: TGTGCCAGCAGTCGGGACAGGGGCCGTGAGCAGTTCTTC
J gene: TRBJ2-1; clone size: -; D gene: TRBD1; V gene: TRBV6-5; CDR3 protein: CASSSRGNNEQFF; CDR3 DNA: TGTGCCAGCAGTTCCAGGGGGAACAATGAGCAGTTCTTC
J gene: TRBJ1-5; clone size: -; D gene: -; V gene: TRBV19; CDR3 protein: CASSLSSNQPQHF; CDR3 DNA: TGTGCCAGTAGTTTGAGTAGCAATCAGCCCCAGCATTTT
J gene: TRBJ1-2; clone size: -; D gene: TRBD1; V gene: TRBV18; CDR3 protein: CASSHRGYGYTF; CDR3 DNA: TGTGCCAGCTCACACAGGGGGTATGGCTACACCTTC
J gene: TRBJ1-5; clone size: -; D gene: -; V gene: TRBV6-1; CDR3 protein: CASSEAAGNQPQHF; CDR3 DNA: TGTGCCAGCAGTGAAGCTGCCGGGAATCAGCCCCAGCATTTT
J gene: TRBJ2-3; clone size: -; D gene: -; V gene: TRBV25-1; CDR3 protein: CASSEWDKKDTQYF; CDR3 DNA: TGTGCCAGCAGTGAATGGGACAAGAAGGATACGCAGTATTTT
J gene: TRBJ2-3; clone size: -; D gene: -; V gene: TRBV5-4; CDR3 protein: CASSYFMDTQYF; CDR3 DNA: TGTGCCAGCAGCTACTTCATGGATACGCAGTATTTT
J gene: TRBJ2-3; clone size: -; D gene: TRBD2; V gene: TRBV6-4; CDR3 protein: CASAGLATDTQYF; CDR3 DNA: TGTGCCAGCGCGGGACTAGCAACAGATACGCAGTATTTT
J gene: TRBJ2-1; clone size: -; D gene: TRBD1; V gene: TRBV6-6; CDR3 protein: CASSYGTVGEQFF; CDR3 DNA: TGTGCCAGCAGTTACGGGACAGTTGGGGAGCAGTTCTTC
J gene: TRBJ1-1; clone size: -; D gene: TRBD1; V gene: TRBV30; CDR3 protein: CAWTETGSSEAFF; CDR3 DNA: TGTGCCTGGACCGAGACAGGGAGCTCTGAAGCTTTCTTT